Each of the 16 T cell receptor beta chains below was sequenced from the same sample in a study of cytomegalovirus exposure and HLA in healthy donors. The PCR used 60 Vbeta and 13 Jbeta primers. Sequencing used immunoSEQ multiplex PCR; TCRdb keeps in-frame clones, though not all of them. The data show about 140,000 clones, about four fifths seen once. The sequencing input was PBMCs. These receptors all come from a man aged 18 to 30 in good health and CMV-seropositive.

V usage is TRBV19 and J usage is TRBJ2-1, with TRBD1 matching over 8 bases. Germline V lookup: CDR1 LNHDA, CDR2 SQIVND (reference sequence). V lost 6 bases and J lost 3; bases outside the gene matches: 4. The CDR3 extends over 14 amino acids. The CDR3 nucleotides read TGTGCCAGTAGACCCGGGACAGGCTACAATGAGCAGTTCTTC. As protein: CASRPGTGYNEQFF.

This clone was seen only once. The CDR3 sequence: CASSSWGPPGQGGEQYF. The CDR3 coding sequence is TGTGCCAGCAGTTCTTGGGGCCCCCCGGGACAGGGTGGGGAGCAGTACTTC. The chain is built from TRBV28 and TRBJ2-7; 9 bases match TRBD1. J was trimmed by 7 bases and V by 4 bases; bases with no gene match: 17. This CDR3 comprises 17 residues. Germline CDR1 reads MDHEN; CDR2 reads SYDVKM.

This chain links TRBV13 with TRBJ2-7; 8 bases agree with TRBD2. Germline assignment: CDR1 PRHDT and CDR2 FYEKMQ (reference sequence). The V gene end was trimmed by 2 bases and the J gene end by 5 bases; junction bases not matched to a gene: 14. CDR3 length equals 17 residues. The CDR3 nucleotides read TGTGCCAGCAGCTTATCCGCAGGCGCGGGAGGTATCGACGAGCAGTACTTC. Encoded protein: CASSLSAGAGGIDEQYF.

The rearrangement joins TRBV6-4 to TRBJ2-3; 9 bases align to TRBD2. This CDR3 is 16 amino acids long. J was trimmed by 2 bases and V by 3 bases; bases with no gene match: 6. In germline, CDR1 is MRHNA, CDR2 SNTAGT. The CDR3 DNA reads TGTGCCAGCAGTGAGTCTAGCGGGGACGCCACAGATACGCAGTATTTT. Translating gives CASSESSGDATDTQYF.

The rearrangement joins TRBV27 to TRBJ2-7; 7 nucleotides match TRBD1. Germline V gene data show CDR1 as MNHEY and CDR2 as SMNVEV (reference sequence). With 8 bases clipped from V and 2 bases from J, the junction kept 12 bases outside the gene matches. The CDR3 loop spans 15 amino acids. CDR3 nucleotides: TGTGCCAGCGGGTCACTACAGGGGATAGCCTACGAGCAGTACTTC. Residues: CASGSLQGIAYEQYF.

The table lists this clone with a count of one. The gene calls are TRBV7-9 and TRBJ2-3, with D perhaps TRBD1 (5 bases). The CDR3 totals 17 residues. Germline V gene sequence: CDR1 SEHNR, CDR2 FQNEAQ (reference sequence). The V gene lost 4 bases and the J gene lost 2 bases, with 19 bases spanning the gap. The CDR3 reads CASSSRSGTGDTDTQYF. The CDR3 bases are TGTGCCAGCAGCTCCCGGTCCGGAACAGGCGACACAGATACGCAGTATTTT.

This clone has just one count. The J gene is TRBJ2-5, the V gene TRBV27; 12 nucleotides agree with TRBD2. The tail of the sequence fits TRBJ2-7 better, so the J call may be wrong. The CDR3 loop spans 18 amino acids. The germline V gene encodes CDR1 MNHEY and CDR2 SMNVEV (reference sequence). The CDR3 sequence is CASSSLAGGPPSSYEQYF. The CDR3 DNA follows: TGTGCCAGCAGTTCCCTAGCGGGAGGGCCCCCAAGCTCCTACGAGCAGTACTTC.

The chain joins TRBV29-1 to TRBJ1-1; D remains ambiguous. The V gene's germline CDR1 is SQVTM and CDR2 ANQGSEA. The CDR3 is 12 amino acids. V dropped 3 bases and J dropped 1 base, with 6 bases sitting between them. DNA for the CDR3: TGCAGCGTTGATGGAGGGAACACTGAAGCTTTCTTT. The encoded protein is CSVDGGNTEAFF.

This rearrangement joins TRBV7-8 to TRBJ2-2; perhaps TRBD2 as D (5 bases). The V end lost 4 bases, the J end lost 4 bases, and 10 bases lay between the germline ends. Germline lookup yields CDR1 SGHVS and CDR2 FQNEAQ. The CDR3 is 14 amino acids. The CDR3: CASSSRATTGELFF. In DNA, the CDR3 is TGTGCCAGCAGCTCGCGGGCCACCACCGGGGAGCTGTTTTTT.

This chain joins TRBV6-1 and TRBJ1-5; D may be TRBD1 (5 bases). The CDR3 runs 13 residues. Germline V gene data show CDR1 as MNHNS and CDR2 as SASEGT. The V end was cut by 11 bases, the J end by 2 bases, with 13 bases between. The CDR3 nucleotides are TGTGCCTGCACAGGTTCGGGCAATCAGCCCCAGCATTTT. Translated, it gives CACTGSGNQPQHF.

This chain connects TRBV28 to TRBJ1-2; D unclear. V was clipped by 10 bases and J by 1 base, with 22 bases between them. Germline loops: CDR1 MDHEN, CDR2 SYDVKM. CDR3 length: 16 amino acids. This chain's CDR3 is CATNPVLQDVNYGYTF. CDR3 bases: TGTGCCACCAACCCCGTGTTGCAGGATGTTAACTATGGCTACACCTTC.

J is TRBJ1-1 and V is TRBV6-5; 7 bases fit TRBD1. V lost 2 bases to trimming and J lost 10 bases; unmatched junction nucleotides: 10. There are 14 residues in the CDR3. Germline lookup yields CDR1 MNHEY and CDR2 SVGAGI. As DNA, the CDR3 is TGTGCCAGCAGTTACGACAGGGCGATTGGAGGAGCTTTCTTT. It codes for CASSYDRAIGGAFF.

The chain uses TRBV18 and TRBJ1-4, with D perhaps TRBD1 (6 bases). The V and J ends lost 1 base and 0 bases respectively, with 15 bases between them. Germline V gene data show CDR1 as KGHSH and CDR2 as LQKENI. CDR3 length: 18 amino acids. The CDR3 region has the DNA TGTGCCAGCTCACCACTTGGGGGACAAGAAGCAACTAATGAAAAACTGTTTTTT. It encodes CASSPLGGQEATNEKLFF.

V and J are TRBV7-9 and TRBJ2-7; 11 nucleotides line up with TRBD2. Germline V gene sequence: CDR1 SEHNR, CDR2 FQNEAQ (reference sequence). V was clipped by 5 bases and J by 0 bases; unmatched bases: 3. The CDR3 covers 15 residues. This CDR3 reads CASSPTSGSSYEQYF. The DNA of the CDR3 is TGTGCCAGCAGCCCAACTAGCGGGAGCTCCTACGAGCAGTACTTC. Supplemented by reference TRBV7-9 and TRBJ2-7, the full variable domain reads DTGVSQNPRHKITKRGQNVTFRCDPISEHNRLYWYRQTLGQGPEFLTYFQNEAQLEKSRLLSDRFSAERPKGSFSTLEIQRTEQGDSAMYLCASSPTSGSSYEQYFGPGTRLTVT.

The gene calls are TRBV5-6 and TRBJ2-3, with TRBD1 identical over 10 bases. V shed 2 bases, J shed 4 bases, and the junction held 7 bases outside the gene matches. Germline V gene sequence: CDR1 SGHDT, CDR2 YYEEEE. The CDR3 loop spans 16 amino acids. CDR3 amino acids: CASSFRTGGSADTQYF. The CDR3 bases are TGTGCCAGCAGCTTTAGGACAGGGGGGAGCGCAGATACGCAGTATTTT.

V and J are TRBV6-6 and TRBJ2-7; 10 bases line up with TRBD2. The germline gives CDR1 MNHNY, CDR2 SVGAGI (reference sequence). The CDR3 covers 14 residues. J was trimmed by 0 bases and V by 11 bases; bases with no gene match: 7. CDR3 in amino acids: CACRLAGSSYEQYF. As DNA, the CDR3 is TGTGCCTGCCGACTAGCGGGCTCCTCCTACGAGCAGTACTTC.